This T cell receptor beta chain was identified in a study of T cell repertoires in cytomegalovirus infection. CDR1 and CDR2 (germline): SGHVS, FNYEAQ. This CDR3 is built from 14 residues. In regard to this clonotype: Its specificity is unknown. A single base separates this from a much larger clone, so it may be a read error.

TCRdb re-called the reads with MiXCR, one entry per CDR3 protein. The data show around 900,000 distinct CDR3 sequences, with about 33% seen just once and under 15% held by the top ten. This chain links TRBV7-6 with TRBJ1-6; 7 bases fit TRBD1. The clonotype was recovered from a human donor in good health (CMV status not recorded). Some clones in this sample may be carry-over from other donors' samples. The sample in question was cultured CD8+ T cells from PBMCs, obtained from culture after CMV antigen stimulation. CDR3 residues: CASSTTGTNSSLHF. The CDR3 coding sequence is TGTGCCAGCAGCACGACAGGGACGAATTCATCCCTCCACTTT.